This T cell receptor beta chain was found in a study of blood T cell repertoires in COVID-19. Overall study: Italy, Spain and the United States were the sources of the convalescent and acute COVID-19 samples.

Participant-reported clinical history was the basis for cohort assignment. As processed by the authors: Amplification from reference gene primers served as the basis for estimated nucleated cell counts. The repertoire was sequenced with immunoSEQ multiplex PCR; TCRdb's copy has only in-frame clones and lacks some. V, J and clone size were drawn from that table, and D and trimming were deduced from the DNA. The sample has roughly 220,000 clones, roughly 85% seen once; the top ten hold over 3%. Trimming cost V 4 bases and J 4 bases, with 8 bases left between them. Germline V lookup: CDR1 SGHVS, CDR2 FNYEAQ. This CDR3 region has 13 residues.

The sample comprised PBMCs or T cells enriched from blood (not recorded which). This receptor was obtained from a woman in her thirties or forties with acute COVID-19. The J gene is TRBJ2-1, the V gene TRBV7-6, with D maybe TRBD2 (5 bases). Here the CDR3 reads CASSYGVYNEQFF. The CDR3 DNA sequence: TGTGCCAGCAGCTACGGGGTTTACAATGAGCAGTTCTTC.